Reported below is one T cell receptor beta chain. The record originates from a study of T cell responses to AZD1222 COVID-19 vaccine. Trimming removed 6 bases from V and 4 bases from J; junction bases left unmatched: 5. The CDR3 is 13 amino acids. From germline, CDR1 is LNHDA and CDR2 SQIVND (reference sequence). TCRdb keeps only in-frame clones here, not all; method: immunoSEQ multiplex PCR. The sample includes roughly 92,000 clones, 90% of them seen just once. The origin of this receptor is an adult in good health. The input for sequencing was peripheral blood, taken on day 0 of AZD1222 vaccination. V gene TRBV19 combines with J gene TRBJ1-1; 7 positions match TRBD1. The CDR3 loop reads CASRDDRVTEAFF. The CDR3 DNA sequence: TGTGCCAGTAGGGATGACAGGGTCACTGAAGCTTTCTTT.